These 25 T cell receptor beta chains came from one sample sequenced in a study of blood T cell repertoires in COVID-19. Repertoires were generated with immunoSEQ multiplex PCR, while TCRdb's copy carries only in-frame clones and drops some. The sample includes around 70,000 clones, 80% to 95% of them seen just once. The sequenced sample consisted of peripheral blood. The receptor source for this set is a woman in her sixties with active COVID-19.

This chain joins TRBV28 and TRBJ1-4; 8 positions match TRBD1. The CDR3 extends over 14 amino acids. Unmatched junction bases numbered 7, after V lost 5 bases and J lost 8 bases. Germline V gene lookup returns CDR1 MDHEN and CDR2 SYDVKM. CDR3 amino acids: CASSPRTGWEKLFF. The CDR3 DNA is TGTGCCAGCAGTCCTCGGACAGGGTGGGAAAAACTGTTTTTT.

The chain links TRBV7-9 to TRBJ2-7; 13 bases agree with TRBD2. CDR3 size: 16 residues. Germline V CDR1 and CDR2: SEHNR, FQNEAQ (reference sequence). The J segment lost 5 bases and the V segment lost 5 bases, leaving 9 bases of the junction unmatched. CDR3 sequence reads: CASSLRLAGGTDEQYF. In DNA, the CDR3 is TGTGCCAGCAGCCTGCGACTAGCGGGAGGCACCGACGAGCAGTACTTC.

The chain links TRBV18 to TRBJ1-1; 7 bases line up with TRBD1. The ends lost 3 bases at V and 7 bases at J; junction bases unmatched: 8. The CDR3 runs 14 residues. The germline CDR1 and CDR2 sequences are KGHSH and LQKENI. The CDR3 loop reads CASSPQPGQSEAFF. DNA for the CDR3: TGTGCCAGCTCACCCCAACCGGGACAGAGTGAAGCTTTCTTT. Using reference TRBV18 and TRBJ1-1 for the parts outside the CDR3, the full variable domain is NAGVMQNPRHLVRRRGQEARLRCSPMKGHSHVYWYRQLPEEGLKFMVYLQKENIIDESGMPKERFSAEFPKEGPSILRIQQVVRGDSAAYFCASSPQPGQSEAFFGQGTRLTVV.

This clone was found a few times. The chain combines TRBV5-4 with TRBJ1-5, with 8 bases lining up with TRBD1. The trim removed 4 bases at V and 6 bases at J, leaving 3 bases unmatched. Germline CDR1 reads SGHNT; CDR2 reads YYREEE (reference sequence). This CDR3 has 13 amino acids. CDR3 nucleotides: TGTGCCAGCAGCCAGGGGGCGGGTCAGCCCCAGCATTTT. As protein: CASSQGAGQPQHF.

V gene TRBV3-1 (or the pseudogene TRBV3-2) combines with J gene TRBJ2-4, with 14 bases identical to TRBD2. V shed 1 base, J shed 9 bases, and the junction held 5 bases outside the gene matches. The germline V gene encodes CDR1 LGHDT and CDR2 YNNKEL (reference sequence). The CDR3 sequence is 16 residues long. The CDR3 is CASSQAGTSGSGIQYF. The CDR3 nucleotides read TGTGCCAGCAGCCAAGCTGGGACTAGCGGGAGTGGCATTCAGTACTTC.

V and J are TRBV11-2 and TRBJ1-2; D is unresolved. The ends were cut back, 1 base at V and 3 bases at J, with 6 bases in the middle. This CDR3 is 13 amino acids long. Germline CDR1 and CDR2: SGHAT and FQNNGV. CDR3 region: CASSLVGDYGYTF. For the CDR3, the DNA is TGTGCCAGCAGCTTAGTAGGAGACTATGGCTACACCTTC.

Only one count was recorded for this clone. The CDR3 protein is CAVRGDRGVWEQYF. The CDR3 nucleotides read TGTGCCGTCAGGGGGGACAGGGGCGTCTGGGAGCAGTACTTC. The rearrangement uses TRBV6-5 and TRBJ2-7; 10 bases are a match to TRBD1. The CDR3 is 14 amino acids. V lost 11 bases, J lost 7 bases, and 14 bases stayed unmatched. Germline V gene lookup returns CDR1 MNHEY and CDR2 SVGAGI.

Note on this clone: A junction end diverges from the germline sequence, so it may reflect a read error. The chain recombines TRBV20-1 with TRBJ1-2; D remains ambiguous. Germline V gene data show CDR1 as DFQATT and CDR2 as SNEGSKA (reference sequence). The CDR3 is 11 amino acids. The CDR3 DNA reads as TGCAGTGCCAGAGCGCCAGGCGGCTACACCTTC. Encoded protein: CSARAPGGYTF.

CDR3 nucleotide sequence: TGTGCCAGTAGCCCCGACGGAGCCAATCAGCCCCAGCATTTT. It translates to CASSPDGANQPQHF. The rearrangement uses TRBV19 and TRBJ1-5; D unresolved. The CDR3 spans 14 residues. Germline V gene data show CDR1 as LNHDA and CDR2 as SQIVND (reference sequence). V was trimmed by 6 bases and J by 3 bases, leaving 12 bases between them.

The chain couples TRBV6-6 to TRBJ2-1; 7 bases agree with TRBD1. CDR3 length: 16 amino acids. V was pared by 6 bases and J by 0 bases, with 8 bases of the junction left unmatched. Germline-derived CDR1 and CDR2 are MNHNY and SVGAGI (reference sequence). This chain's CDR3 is CASSRQGQNSYNEQFF. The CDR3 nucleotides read TGTGCCAGCAGCCGGCAGGGACAGAACTCCTACAATGAGCAGTTCTTC.

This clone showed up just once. CDR3 bases: TGTGCCAGCAGTGAAGGAGGACCGGGACTGCTCGCGGATACGCAGTATTTT. Its translation is CASSEGGPGLLADTQYF. The chain joins TRBV2 to TRBJ2-3; D is perhaps TRBD2 (6 bases). This CDR3 contains 17 residues. V was trimmed by 1 base and J by 6 bases, leaving 20 bases between them. The germline gives CDR1 SNHLY, CDR2 FYNNEI.

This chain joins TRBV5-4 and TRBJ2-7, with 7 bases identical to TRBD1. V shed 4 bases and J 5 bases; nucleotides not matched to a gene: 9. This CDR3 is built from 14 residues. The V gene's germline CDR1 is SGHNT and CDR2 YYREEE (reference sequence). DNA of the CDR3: TGTGCCAGCAGCCCTAAGACAGGGAGCAACGAGCAGTACTTC. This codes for CASSPKTGSNEQYF.

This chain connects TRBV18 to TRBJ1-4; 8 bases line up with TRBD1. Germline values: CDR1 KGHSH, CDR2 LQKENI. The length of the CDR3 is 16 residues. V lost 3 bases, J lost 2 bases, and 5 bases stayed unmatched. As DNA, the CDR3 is TGTGCCAGCTCACCCACCCAGGGGGCGACTAATGAAAAACTGTTTTTT. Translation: CASSPTQGATNEKLFF.

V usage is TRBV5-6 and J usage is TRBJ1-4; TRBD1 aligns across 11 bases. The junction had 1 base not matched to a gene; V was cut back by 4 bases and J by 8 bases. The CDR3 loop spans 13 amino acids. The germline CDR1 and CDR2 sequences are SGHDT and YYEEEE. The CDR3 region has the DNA TGTGCCAGCAGCCGGGACAGGGGGGAAAAACTGTTTTTT. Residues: CASSRDRGEKLFF.

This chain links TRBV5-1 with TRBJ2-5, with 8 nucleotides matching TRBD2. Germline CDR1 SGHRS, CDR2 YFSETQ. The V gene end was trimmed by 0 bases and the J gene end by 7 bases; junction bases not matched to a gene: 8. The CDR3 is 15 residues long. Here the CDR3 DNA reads TGCGCCAGCAGCTTGGCCACGGGAGGGTCTGGGACCCAGTACTTC. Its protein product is CASSLATGGSGTQYF.

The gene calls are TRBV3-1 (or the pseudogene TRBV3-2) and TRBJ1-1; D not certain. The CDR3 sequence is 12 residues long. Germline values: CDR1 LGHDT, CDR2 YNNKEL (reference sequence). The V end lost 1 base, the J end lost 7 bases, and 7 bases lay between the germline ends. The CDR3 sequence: CASSQAAGEAFF. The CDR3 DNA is TGTGCCAGCAGCCAAGCGGCAGGTGAAGCTTTCTTT.

The CDR3 loop reads CASSQDNRLAANEQFF. The CDR3 DNA follows: TGTGCCAGCAGCCAAGATAATAGACTAGCGGCGAATGAGCAGTTCTTC. The chain combines TRBV3-1 (or the pseudogene TRBV3-2) with TRBJ2-1; the match to TRBD2 covers 9 bases. This CDR3 has 16 residues. V dropped 0 bases and J dropped 7; count of bases not matched to a gene: 7. Germline assignment: CDR1 LGHDT and CDR2 YNNKEL (reference sequence).

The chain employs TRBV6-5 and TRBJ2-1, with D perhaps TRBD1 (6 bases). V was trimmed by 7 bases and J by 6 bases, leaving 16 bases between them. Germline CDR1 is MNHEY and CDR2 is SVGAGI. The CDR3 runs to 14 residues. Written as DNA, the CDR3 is TGTGCCAGCAACAGGGATAGGGTGGGCAATGAGCAGTTCTTC. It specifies CASNRDRVGNEQFF.

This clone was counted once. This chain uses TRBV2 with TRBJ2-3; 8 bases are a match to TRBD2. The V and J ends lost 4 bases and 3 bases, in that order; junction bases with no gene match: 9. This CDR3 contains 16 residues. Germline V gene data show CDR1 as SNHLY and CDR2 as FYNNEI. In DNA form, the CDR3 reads TGTGCCAGCAGTGGGTGGGCCAGCGGGAGAACAGATACGCAGTATTTT. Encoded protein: CASSGWASGRTDTQYF.

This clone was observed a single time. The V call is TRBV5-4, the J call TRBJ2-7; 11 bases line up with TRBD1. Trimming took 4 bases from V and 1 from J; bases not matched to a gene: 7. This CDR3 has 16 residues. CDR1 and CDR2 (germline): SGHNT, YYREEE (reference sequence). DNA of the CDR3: TGTGCCAGCAGCCCGCCGGGGACAGGGGGTTCCTACGAGCAGTACTTC. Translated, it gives CASSPPGTGGSYEQYF.

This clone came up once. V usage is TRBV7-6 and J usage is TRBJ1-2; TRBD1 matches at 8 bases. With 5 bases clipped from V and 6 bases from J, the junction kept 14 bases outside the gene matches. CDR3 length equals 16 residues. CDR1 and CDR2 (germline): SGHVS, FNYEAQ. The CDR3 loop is CASSTPGQVVRDGYTF. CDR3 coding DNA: TGTGCCAGCAGCACTCCGGGACAGGTTGTCCGGGATGGCTACACCTTC.

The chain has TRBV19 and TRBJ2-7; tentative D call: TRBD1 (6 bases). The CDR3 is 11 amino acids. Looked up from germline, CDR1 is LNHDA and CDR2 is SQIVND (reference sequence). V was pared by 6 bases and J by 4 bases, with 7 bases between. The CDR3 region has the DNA TGTGCCAGTAGAGGGGGATACGAGCAGTACTTC. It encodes CASRGGYEQYF.

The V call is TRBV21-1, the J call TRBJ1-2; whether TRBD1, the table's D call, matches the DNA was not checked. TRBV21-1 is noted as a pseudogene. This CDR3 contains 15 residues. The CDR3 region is CASSKEGRQGNGYTF. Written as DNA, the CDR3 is TGTGCCAGCAGCAAAGAGGGCAGGCAGGGTAATGGCTACACCTTC.

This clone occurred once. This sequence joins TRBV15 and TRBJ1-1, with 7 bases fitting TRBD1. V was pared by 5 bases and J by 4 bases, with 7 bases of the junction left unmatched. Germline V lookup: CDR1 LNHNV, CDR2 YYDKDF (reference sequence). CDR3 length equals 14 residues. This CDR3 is CATSLDRVTTEAFF. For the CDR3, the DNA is TGTGCCACCAGCCTAGACAGGGTGACCACTGAAGCTTTCTTT. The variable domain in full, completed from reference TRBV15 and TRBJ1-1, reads DAMVIQNPRYQVTQFGKPVTLSCSQTLNHNVMYWYQQKSSQAPKLLFHYYDKDFNNEADTPDNFQSRRPNTSFCFLDIRSPGLGDTAMYLCATSLDRVTTEAFFGQGTRLTVV.

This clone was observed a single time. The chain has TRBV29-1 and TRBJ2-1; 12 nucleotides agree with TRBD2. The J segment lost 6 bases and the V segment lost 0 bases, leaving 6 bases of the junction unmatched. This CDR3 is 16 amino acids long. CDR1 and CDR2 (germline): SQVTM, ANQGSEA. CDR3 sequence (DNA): TGCAGCGTTGAAGACGACCTAGCGGGAGGGAGCAATGAGCAGTTCTTC. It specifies CSVEDDLAGGSNEQFF.